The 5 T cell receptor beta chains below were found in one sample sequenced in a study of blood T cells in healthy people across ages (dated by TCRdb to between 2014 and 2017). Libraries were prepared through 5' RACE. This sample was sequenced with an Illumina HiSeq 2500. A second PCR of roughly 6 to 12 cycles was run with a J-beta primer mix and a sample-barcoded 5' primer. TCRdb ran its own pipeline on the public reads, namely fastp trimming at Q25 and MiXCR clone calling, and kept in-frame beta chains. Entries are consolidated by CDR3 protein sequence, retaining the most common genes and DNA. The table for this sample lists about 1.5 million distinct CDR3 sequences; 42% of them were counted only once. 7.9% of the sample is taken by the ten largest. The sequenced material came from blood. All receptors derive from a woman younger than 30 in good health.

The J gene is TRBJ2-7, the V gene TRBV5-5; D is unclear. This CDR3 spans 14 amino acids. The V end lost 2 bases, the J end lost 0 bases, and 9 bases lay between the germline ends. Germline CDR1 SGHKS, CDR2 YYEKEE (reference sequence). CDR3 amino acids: CASSLALSSYEQYF. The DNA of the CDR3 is TGTGCCAGCAGCTTAGCCCTAAGCTCCTACGAGCAGTACTTC.

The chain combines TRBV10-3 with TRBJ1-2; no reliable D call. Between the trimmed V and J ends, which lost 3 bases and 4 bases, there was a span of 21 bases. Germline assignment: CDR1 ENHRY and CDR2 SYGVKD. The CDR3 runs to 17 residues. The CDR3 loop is CAISERRRTEFAYGYTF. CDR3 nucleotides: TGTGCCATCAGTGAACGGCGTCGGACGGAGTTCGCCTATGGCTACACCTTC.

In DNA form, the CDR3 reads TGTGCCAGCAGCTCCCGAGGGAAGGGGACTAGCGGGATCTCCTACGAGCAGTACTTC. Its protein is CASSSRGKGTSGISYEQYF. This chain connects TRBV7-2 to TRBJ2-7, with 13 bases that match TRBD2. CDR3 size: 19 residues. Germline-derived CDR1 and CDR2 are SGHTA and FQGNSA. Germline trimming cut 4 bases from V and 0 bases from J; bases unmatched to any gene: 12.

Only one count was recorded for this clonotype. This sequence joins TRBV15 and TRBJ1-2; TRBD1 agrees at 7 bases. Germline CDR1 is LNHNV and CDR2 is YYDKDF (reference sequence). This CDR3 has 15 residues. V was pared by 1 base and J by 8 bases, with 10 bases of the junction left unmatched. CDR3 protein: CATSRVAGQSTGYTF. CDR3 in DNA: TGTGCCACCAGCAGAGTGGCGGGACAGTCCACGGGCTACACCTTC.

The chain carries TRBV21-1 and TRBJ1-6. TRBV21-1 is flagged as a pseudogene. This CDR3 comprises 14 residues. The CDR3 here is CASSPAAGGSPLHF. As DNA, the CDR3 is TGTGCCAGCAGCCCCGCGGCGGGAGGGTCACCCCTCCACTTT.